What follows is one TCR beta chain and its context. The antigen is undetermined. These data come from a study of regulatory dendritic cells for organ transplantation. Study-wide results and limits: Considerable individual heterogeneity was seen in alloreactive memory CD8+ T cells. Of resting T cell subsets, memory CD8+ had the most alloreactive clonotypes. Mature dendritic cells appeared to drive more memory CD8+ clonal expansion than regulatory ones.

The CDR3 covers 15 residues. Germline trimming cut 5 bases from V and 0 bases from J; bases unmatched to any gene: 4. Per the germline V gene, CDR1 is MDHEN and CDR2 is SYDVKM. The protocol was immunoSEQ multiplex PCR, while the TCRdb copy is restricted to in-frame clones and leaves out a portion. This sample has approximately 35,000 clones, with 85% to 90% found just once. CD4+ or CD8+ T cells were sorted as naive CD45RA+ or memory CD45RO+. The sequenced material came from naive CD4+ T cells from blood. Subset noted: CD45RA+ naive T cells. The receptor comes from a human donor in good health. V gene TRBV28 combines with J gene TRBJ2-7; 10 bases match TRBD2. In DNA, the CDR3 is TGTGCCAGCAGTGGGACTAGCGCTGGCTCCTACGAGCAGTACTTC. This encodes CASSGTSAGSYEQYF.